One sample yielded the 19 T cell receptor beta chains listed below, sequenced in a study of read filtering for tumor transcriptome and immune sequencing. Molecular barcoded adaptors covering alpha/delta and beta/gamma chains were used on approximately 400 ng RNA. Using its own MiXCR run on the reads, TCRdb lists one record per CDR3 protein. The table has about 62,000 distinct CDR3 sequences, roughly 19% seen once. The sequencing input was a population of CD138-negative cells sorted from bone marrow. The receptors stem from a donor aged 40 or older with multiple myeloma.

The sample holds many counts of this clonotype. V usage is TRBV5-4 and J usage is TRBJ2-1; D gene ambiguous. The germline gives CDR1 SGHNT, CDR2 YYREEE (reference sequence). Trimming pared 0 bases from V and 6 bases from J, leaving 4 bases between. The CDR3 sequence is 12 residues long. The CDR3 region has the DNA TGTGCCAGCAGCTTGGATACCAATGAGCAGTTCTTC. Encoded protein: CASSLDTNEQFF.

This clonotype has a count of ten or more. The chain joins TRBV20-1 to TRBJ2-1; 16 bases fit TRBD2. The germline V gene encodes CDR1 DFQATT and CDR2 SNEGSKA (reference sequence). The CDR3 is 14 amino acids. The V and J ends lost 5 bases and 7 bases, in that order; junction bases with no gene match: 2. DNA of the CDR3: TGCAGTGCTGGGACTAGCGGGAGGGCAAATGAGCAGTTCTTC. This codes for CSAGTSGRANEQFF.

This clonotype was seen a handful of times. The chain's CDR3 is CAISDRTSGEYEQFF. CDR3 DNA: TGTGCCATCAGTGATCGAACTAGCGGGGAGTATGAGCAGTTCTTC. The V call is TRBV10-3, the J call TRBJ2-1; TRBD2 matches at 10 bases. The junction had 7 bases not matched to a gene; V was cut back by 3 bases and J by 8 bases. Germline V lookup: CDR1 ENHRY, CDR2 SYGVKD. The CDR3 runs to 15 residues.

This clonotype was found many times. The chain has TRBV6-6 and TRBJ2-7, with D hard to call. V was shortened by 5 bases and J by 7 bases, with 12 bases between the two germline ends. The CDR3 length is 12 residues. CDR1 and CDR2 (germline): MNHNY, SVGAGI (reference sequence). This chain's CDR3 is CASSLYTEEQYF. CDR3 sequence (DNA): TGTGCCAGCAGTCTGTATACGGAAGAGCAGTACTTC.

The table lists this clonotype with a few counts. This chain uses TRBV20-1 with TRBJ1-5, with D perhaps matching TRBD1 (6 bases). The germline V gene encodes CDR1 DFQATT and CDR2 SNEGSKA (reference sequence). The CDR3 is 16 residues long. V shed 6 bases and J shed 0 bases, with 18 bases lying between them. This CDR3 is CSAPQGNIVSNQPQHF. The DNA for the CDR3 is TGCAGTGCCCCACAGGGAAATATAGTTAGCAATCAGCCCCAGCATTTT.

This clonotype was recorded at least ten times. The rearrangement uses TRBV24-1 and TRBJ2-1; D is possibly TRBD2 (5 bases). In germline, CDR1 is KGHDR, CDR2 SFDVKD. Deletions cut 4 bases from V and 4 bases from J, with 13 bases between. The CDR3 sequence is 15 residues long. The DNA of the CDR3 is TGTGCCACCAGTGAGGGGAGTGAGGTGTACAATGAGCAGTTCTTC. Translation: CATSEGSEVYNEQFF.

The CDR3 reads CSARVPGVLYEQYF. CDR3 nucleotides: TGCAGTGCTAGGGTCCCGGGAGTACTATACGAGCAGTACTTC. V is TRBV20-1 and J is TRBJ2-7; a weak D match, TRBD2 (6 bases). This CDR3 is 14 amino acids long. Germline lookup yields CDR1 DFQATT and CDR2 SNEGSKA (reference sequence). V was shortened by 3 bases and J by 4 bases, with 16 bases between the two germline ends.

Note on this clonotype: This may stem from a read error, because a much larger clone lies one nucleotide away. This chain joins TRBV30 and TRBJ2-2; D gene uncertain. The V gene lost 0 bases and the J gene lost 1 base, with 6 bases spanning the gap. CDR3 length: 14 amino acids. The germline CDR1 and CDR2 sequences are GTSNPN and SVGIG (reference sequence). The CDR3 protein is CAWSVLRNTGELFF. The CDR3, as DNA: TGTGCCTGGAGTGTACTACGGAACACCGGGGAGCTGTTTTTT.

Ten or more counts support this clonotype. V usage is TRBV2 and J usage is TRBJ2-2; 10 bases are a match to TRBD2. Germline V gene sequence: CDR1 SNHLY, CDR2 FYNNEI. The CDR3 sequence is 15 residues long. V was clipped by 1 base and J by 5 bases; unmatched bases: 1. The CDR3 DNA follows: TGTGCCAGCAGTGAAGTGACTAGCGGGACCGGGGAGCTGTTTTTT. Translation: CASSEVTSGTGELFF.

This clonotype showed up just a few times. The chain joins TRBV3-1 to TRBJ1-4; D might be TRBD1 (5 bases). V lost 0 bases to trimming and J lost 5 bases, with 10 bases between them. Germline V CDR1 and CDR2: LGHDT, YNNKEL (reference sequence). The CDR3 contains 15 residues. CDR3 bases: TGTGCCAGCAGCCAAGAACCTGGGGCGAATGAAAAACTGTTTTTT. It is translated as CASSQEPGANEKLFF.

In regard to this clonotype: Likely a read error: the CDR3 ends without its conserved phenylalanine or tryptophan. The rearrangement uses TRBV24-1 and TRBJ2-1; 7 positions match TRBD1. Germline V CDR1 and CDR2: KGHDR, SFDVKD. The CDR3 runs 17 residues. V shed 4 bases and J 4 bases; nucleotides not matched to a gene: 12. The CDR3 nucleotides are TGTGCCACCAGTGACTCGGACAGGACGTCCCTATACAATGAGCAGTTCCTC. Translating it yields CATSDSDRTSLYNEQFL.

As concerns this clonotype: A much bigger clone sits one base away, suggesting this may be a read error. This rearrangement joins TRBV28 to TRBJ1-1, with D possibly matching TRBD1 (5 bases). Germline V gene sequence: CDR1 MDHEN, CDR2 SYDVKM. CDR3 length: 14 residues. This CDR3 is CASSLFQRGTDAFF. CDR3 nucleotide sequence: TGTGCCAGCAGTCTATTCCAGAGGGGCACTGATGCTTTCTTT.

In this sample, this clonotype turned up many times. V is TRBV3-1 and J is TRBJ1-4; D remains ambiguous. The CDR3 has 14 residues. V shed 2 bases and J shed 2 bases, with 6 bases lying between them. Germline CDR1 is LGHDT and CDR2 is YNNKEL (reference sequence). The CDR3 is CASSQWQTNEKLFF. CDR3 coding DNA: TGTGCCAGCAGCCAATGGCAGACTAATGAAAAACTGTTTTTT.

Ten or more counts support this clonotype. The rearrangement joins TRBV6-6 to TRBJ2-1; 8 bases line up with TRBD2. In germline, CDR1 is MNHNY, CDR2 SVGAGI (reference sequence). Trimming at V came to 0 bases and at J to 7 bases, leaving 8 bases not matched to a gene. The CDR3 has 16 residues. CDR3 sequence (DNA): TGTGCCAGCAGTTACTCGACCGGGGGGGCCTTGAATGAGCAGTTCTTC. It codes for CASSYSTGGALNEQFF.

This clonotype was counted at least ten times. The CDR3 bases are TGTGCCAGCAGCTCCCCTCTCTTGGAGACCCAGTACTTC. Protein: CASSSPLLETQYF. The V call is TRBV7-2, the J call TRBJ2-5; unclear D gene. Per germline, CDR1 SGHTA and CDR2 FQGNSA. CDR3 length equals 13 residues. The V and J ends lost 4 bases and 5 bases respectively, with 11 bases between them.

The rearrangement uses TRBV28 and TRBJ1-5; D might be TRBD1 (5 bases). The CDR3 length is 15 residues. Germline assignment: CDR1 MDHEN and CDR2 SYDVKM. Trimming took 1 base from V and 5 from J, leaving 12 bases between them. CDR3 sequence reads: CASSLSTGFYQPQHF. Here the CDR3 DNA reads TGTGCCAGCAGTTTATCAACAGGCTTTTATCAGCCCCAGCATTTT.

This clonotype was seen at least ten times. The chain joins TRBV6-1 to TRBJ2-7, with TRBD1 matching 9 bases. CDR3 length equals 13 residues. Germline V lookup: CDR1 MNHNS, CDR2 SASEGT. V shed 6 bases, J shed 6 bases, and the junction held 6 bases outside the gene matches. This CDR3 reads CASRDRGYSEQYF. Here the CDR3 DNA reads TGTGCCAGCAGGGACAGGGGATATAGCGAGCAGTACTTC.

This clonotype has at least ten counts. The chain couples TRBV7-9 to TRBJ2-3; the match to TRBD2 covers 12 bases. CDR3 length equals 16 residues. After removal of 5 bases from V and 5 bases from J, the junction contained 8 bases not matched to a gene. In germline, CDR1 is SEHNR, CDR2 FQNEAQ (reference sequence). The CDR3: CASSKRLAGAVDTQYF. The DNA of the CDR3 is TGTGCCAGCAGCAAAAGACTAGCGGGAGCAGTAGATACGCAGTATTTT.

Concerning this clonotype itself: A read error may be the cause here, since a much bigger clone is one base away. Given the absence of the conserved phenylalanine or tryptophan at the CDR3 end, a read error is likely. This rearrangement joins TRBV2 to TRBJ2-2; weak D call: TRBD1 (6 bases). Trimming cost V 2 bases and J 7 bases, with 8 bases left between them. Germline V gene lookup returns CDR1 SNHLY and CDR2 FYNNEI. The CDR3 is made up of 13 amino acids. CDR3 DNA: TGTGCCAGCAGTGAACAGGGGCGCGGGGAGCTGTTTCTT. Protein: CASSEQGRGELFL.